This T cell receptor (beta chain) was profiled in a study of cytomegalovirus exposure and HLA in healthy donors. Germline V lookup: CDR1 MDHEN, CDR2 SYDVKM. V gave up 5 bases and J gave up 8 bases; unmatched junction bases: 8. The CDR3 covers 14 residues. Vbeta (60) and Jbeta (13) primers were used in the PCR. Original handling: Unique TCR beta chains totaled approximately 83 million in a later count, with roughly 11 million of them shared. The data were produced by immunoSEQ multiplex PCR, yet TCRdb's version contains in-frame clones alone and is incomplete. The D gene and trimming were derived from the DNA, and the V and J assignments and clone size from that table. The sample carries under 150,000 clones, 60% to 70% recorded once.

This receptor was taken from a woman between 40 and 50 years old in good health and CMV-seropositive. J is TRBJ2-1 and V is TRBV28; TRBD1 agrees at 8 bases. The specimen was PBMCs. CDR3 in amino acids: CASSLRDRLHEQFF. DNA for the CDR3: TGTGCCAGCAGTCTAAGGGACAGGCTTCATGAGCAGTTCTTC. Drawing the rest from reference TRBV28 and TRBJ2-1, the complete variable domain is DVKVTQSSRYLVKRTGEKVFLECVQDMDHENMFWYRQDPGLGLRLIYFSYDVKMKEKGDIPEGYSVSREKKERFSLILESASTNQTSMYLCASSLRDRLHEQFFGPGTRLTVL.